Listed here is a single T cell receptor beta chain. The CDR3 contains 14 residues. Germline-derived CDR1 and CDR2 are MDHEN and SYDVKM. Trimming left V 3 bases short and J 1 base short, with 9 bases between. This sample was included in a study of cytomegalovirus exposure and HLA in healthy donors. This PCR relied on a set of 60 Vbeta primers and 13 Jbeta primers. Clones were read by immunoSEQ multiplex PCR, and TCRdb kept only the in-frame ones, dropping some. The table lists over 150,000 clones, approximately 88% of them singletons. The sequence derives from a boy aged 2-9 years in good health and CMV-seronegative. The gene calls are TRBV28 and TRBJ1-2; D is unresolved. The specimen was PBMCs. Here the CDR3 DNA reads TGTGCCAGCAGTTTGTCGGGTTTTAACTATGGCTACACCTTC. Its protein is CASSLSGFNYGYTF.